This TCR beta chain was identified during a study of blood T cells in healthy people across ages. Study information: Template switching picked up about one barcoded beta molecule for each two T cells.

About this clonotype itself: Its cognate antigen is unknown.

The V end was cut by 2 bases, the J end by 0 bases, with 11 bases between. Germline CDR1 SGHTA, CDR2 FQGNSA. This CDR3 contains 16 residues. For the second PCR, which ran for roughly 7 to 11 cycles, a sample-barcoded 5' primer and a J-beta primer mix were used. CDR3-containing paired-end reads numbering at least 2.5 million came from each sample. TCRdb processed the 5' RACE reads anew with MiXCR; each CDR3 protein has one entry. The table includes 650,000 to 700,000 distinct CDR3 sequences, approximately 31% detected once. Findings and caveats of the study: Naive CD4+ cells and diversity were both higher in long-lived donors than in aged donors. TCR beta diversity, measured per million T cells, fell in a roughly linear way with age.

The sequencing sample was made of blood. This clonotype was sampled from a woman at least 80 years old in good health. This chain connects TRBV7-2 to TRBJ1-3, with D unresolved. The CDR3 region is CASSLLANPSGNTIYF. CDR3 bases: TGTGCCAGCAGCTTACTGGCAAACCCCTCTGGAAACACCATATATTTT.